What follows are 3 T cell receptor beta chains derived from one specimen sequenced in a study of blood T cell repertoires in COVID-19. TCRdb keeps only in-frame clones here, not all; method: immunoSEQ multiplex PCR. The top ten hold 7.5% to 8.5% of the sample, which has about 160,000 clones, about 85% seen once. Sequencing was carried out using peripheral blood. These TCRs come from a woman aged 55-75 years with COVID-19, enrolled during active disease.

The rearrangement joins TRBV18 to TRBJ2-7; tentatively, D is TRBD1 (6 bases). The CDR3 length is 13 residues. Trimming shortened V by 3 bases and J by 3 bases, and 9 bases separated the two germline ends. CDR1 is KGHSH, CDR2 LQKENI, per germline. This CDR3 reads CASSPEDSYEQYV. The DNA for the CDR3 is TGTGCCAGCTCACCGGAGGACAGCTACGAGCAGTACGTC.

The chain links TRBV11-2 to TRBJ2-5; D is perhaps TRBD1 (6 bases). The V end lost 4 bases, the J end lost 3 bases, and 21 bases lay between the germline ends. Looked up from germline, CDR1 is SGHAT and CDR2 is FQNNGV. This CDR3 comprises 17 residues. The DNA of the CDR3 is TGTGCCAGCAGCTCCAAACCCACAGGGCCCCAAAAAGAGACCCAGTACTTC. It codes for CASSSKPTGPQKETQYF.

The V call is TRBV18, the J call TRBJ2-3, with D maybe TRBD2 (7 bases). Germline values: CDR1 KGHSH, CDR2 LQKENI. This CDR3 is built from 15 residues. Trimming pared 2 bases from V and 2 bases from J, leaving 11 bases between. CDR3 nucleotide sequence: TGTGCCAGCTCACCAGGGGGGGGCATCACAGATACGCAGTATTTT. Amino acids: CASSPGGGITDTQYF.